This is a list of T cell receptor beta chains from one sample in a study of blood T cell repertoires in COVID-19. The assay was immunoSEQ multiplex PCR, and TCRdb's table has in-frame clones only and misses some. The sample holds 200,000 to 250,000 clones, around 80% seen once. Specimen: peripheral blood. These receptors all come from an elderly woman with COVID-19, enrolled during active disease. Both conserved end residues are part of each CDR3. Fields, in order: J gene, V gene, D gene, CDR3 protein. D genes are given only for firm matches.

j_call: TRBJ1-2
v_call: TRBV5-1
d_call: TRBD1
cdr3_aa: CASTLTGSYGYTF

j_call: TRBJ1-2
v_call: TRBV18
d_call: TRBD1
cdr3_aa: CASSQSGQGASNYGYTF

j_call: TRBJ1-1
v_call: TRBV7-9
d_call: TRBD1
cdr3_aa: CASSRQGFTEAFF

j_call: TRBJ1-2
v_call: TRBV7-3
d_call: TRBD1
cdr3_aa: CASSFEQGVGGYTF

j_call: TRBJ1-1
v_call: TRBV5-1
d_call: NA
cdr3_aa: CASSLGAARNTEAFF

j_call: TRBJ2-1
v_call: TRBV7-2
d_call: NA
cdr3_aa: CASSLVSSVNRISYNEQFF

j_call: TRBJ1-4
v_call: TRBV7-9
d_call: NA
cdr3_aa: CASSTVRGGGEKLFF

j_call: TRBJ1-1
v_call: TRBV5-4
d_call: NA
cdr3_aa: CASSTQGVTEAFF

j_call: TRBJ1-1
v_call: TRBV5-1
d_call: TRBD1
cdr3_aa: CASSLRDRNTEAFF

j_call: TRBJ2-1
v_call: TRBV3-1/TRBV3-2
d_call: TRBD2
cdr3_aa: CASSSIAGVNNEQFF

j_call: TRBJ1-2
v_call: TRBV7-9
d_call: TRBD1
cdr3_aa: CASSEGAGYGYTF

j_call: TRBJ1-5
v_call: TRBV4-1
d_call: TRBD1
cdr3_aa: CASSQGQGGSQPQHF

j_call: TRBJ1-5
v_call: TRBV19
d_call: NA
cdr3_aa: CASTMSARWPQHF

j_call: TRBJ2-1
v_call: TRBV6-6
d_call: NA
cdr3_aa: CASSGTRGDEQFF

j_call: TRBJ2-1
v_call: TRBV6-5
d_call: NA
cdr3_aa: CASSSVAGFYNEQFF

j_call: TRBJ2-7
v_call: TRBV18
d_call: TRBD1
cdr3_aa: CASSPSSQGAVDEQYF

j_call: TRBJ1-6
v_call: TRBV3-1/TRBV3-2
d_call: TRBD1
cdr3_aa: CASSQDPGTGFSPLHF

j_call: TRBJ2-1
v_call: TRBV6-1
d_call: NA
cdr3_aa: CASSDAGFGEQFF

j_call: TRBJ1-2
v_call: TRBV5-1
d_call: TRBD1
cdr3_aa: CASSWGTGAEGYGYTF

j_call: TRBJ2-3
v_call: TRBV5-1
d_call: TRBD2
cdr3_aa: CASSNAGTSEETQYF

j_call: TRBJ1-2
v_call: TRBV7-2
d_call: NA
cdr3_aa: CASRSTTGTYGYTF

j_call: TRBJ1-3
v_call: TRBV6-1
d_call: NA
cdr3_aa: CASSDPPLQGTGNTIYF

j_call: TRBJ2-3
v_call: TRBV3-1/TRBV3-2
d_call: TRBD2
cdr3_aa: CASSPSGGARDTQYF

j_call: TRBJ2-7
v_call: TRBV19
d_call: NA
cdr3_aa: CASSVSPSPIYEQYF

j_call: TRBJ2-7
v_call: TRBV27
d_call: NA
cdr3_aa: CASSPPTGQEDEQYF

j_call: TRBJ1-1
v_call: TRBV4-2
d_call: NA
cdr3_aa: CASSRRARGNTEAFF

j_call: TRBJ2-5
v_call: TRBV2
d_call: TRBD2
cdr3_aa: CASSEGSGGPGTQYF

j_call: TRBJ1-5
v_call: TRBV13
d_call: NA
cdr3_aa: CASSTGHINQPQHF

j_call: TRBJ1-2
v_call: TRBV6-5
d_call: TRBD1
cdr3_aa: CASMQKGTGQGYTF

j_call: TRBJ1-2
v_call: TRBV18
d_call: NA
cdr3_aa: CASSPPVRRAGGYTF

j_call: TRBJ1-1
v_call: TRBV7-9
d_call: NA
cdr3_aa: CASSPEARLAEAFF

j_call: TRBJ2-1
v_call: TRBV15
d_call: NA
cdr3_aa: CATSRDYVHAGGNEQFF

j_call: TRBJ1-2
v_call: TRBV5-1
d_call: TRBD1
cdr3_aa: CASSPGGAGGYTF

j_call: TRBJ2-3
v_call: TRBV6-5
d_call: TRBD2
cdr3_aa: CASSVAGGRSDTQYF

j_call: TRBJ2-5
v_call: TRBV5-4
d_call: TRBD1
cdr3_aa: CASSLGRVRGPGETQYF

j_call: TRBJ1-6
v_call: TRBV27
d_call: NA
cdr3_aa: CASSLSRGNNNSPLHF

j_call: TRBJ2-5
v_call: TRBV5-1
d_call: TRBD2
cdr3_aa: CASSLVLAGEETQYF

j_call: TRBJ2-1
v_call: TRBV7-3
d_call: TRBD2
cdr3_aa: CASSLGGSGSYNEQFF

j_call: TRBJ1-4
v_call: TRBV13
d_call: TRBD1
cdr3_aa: CASSLAQGVANEKLFF

j_call: TRBJ1-3
v_call: TRBV7-2
d_call: NA
cdr3_aa: CASSTRAGAYSGNTIYF

j_call: TRBJ2-7
v_call: TRBV1
d_call: NA
cdr3_aa: CTSSQEKLAGGSYEQYF